Sequencing of this TCR beta chain was carried out in a study of follicular helper T cells after annual influenza vaccination. Study-wide results and caveats: Day 7 ICOS+CD38+ clones were most often found later in ICOS-CD38- cTfh cells.

The time point: 2015-2016 season, pre-vaccination. Only in-frame clones appear in the TCRdb table, and some are missing; sequencing was by immunoSEQ multiplex PCR. The sample has more than 13,000 clones, about 77% seen once; the top ten hold roughly 0.44%. The CDR3 spans 15 residues. J lost 6 bases, V lost 6 bases, and 9 bases had no gene match. Germline V gene lookup returns CDR1 LNHDA and CDR2 SQIVND (reference sequence). Comment on this clone: What it binds is unknown.

This receptor was obtained from an adult who received the influenza vaccine. The J gene is TRBJ2-1, the V gene TRBV19; TRBD2 aligns across 9 bases. The sequencing here drew on CXCR5- memory CD4+ T cells sorted from blood, taken on the day of influenza vaccination. CDR3 nucleotide sequence: TGTGCCAGTAGCCCCACTAGCGGGCACCTCAATGAGCAGTTCTTC. Amino acid sequence: CASSPTSGHLNEQFF.